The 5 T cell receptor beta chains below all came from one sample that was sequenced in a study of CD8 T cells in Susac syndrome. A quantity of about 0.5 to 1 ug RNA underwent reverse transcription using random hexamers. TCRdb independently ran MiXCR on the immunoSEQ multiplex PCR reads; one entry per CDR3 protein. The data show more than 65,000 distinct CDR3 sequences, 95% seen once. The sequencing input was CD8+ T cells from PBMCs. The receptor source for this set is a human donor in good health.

The CDR3 DNA sequence: TGTGCCAGCAGCTCGGAGGCAGGACAATCTACCGGGGAGCTGTTTTTT. Amino acid sequence: CASSSEAGQSTGELFF. The V gene is TRBV5-5, the J gene TRBJ2-2, with D perhaps TRBD1 or TRBD2 (5 bases each). The germline CDR1 and CDR2 sequences are SGHKS and YYEKEE (reference sequence). The CDR3 runs to 16 residues. The germline V and J ends were trimmed by 3 bases and 5 bases, with 17 bases remaining between them.

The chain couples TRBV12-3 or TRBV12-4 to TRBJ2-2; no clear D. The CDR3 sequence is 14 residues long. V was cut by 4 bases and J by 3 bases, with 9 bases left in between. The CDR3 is CASSSDRYTGELFF. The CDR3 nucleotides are TGTGCCAGCAGTTCTGACCGATACACCGGGGAGCTGTTTTTT.

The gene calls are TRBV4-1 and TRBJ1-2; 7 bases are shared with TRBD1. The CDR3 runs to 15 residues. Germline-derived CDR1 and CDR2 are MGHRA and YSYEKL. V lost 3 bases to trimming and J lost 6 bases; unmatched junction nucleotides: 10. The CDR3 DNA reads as TGCGCCAGCAGCCACACGACAGGGACGTTCGATGGCTACACCTTC. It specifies CASSHTTGTFDGYTF.

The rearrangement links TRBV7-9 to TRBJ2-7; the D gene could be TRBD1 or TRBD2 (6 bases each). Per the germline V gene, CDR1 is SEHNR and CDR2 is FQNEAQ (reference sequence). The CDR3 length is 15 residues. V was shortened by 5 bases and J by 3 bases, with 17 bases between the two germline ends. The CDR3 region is CASSPRDMGGYEQYF. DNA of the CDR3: TGTGCCAGCAGCCCCCGGGACATGGGGGGCTACGAGCAGTACTTC.

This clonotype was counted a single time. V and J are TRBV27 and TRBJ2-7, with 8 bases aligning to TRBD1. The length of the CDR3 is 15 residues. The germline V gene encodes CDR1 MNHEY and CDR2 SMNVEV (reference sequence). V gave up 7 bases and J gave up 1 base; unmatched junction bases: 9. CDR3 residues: CASNTRDRISYEQYF. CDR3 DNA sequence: TGTGCCAGCAATACCCGGGACAGGATTTCCTACGAGCAGTACTTC.